The T cell receptor (beta chain) under discussion was sequenced for a study of memory CD4+ T cells and cytomegalovirus serostatus. The assay was immunoSEQ multiplex PCR, and TCRdb's table has in-frame clones only and misses some. The repertoire holds some 59,000 clones, with around 83% as singletons. The sort gate was single viable CD3+CD4+CD8-CD45RO+ cells for memory CD4+ T cells. Positive selection with CD4 microbeads enriched total CD4+ T cells. With 4 bases clipped from V and 4 bases from J, the junction kept 8 bases outside the gene matches. This CDR3 spans 15 amino acids. CDR1 and CDR2 (germline): MGHRA, YSYEKL.

The origin of this receptor is an adult in good health and CMV-seronegative. The rearrangement links TRBV4-1 to TRBJ2-5; 8 nucleotides align to TRBD2. The specimen was memory CD4+ T cells from blood. DNA of the CDR3: TGCGCCAGCAGCCCAAGTGGACTAGCCGGAGAGACCCAGTACTTC. Its translation is CASSPSGLAGETQYF.